Shown below are 14 T cell receptor beta chains from a single sample sequenced in a study of blood T cell repertoires in COVID-19. Repertoires were generated with immunoSEQ multiplex PCR, while TCRdb's copy carries only in-frame clones and drops some. The data show about 170,000 clones, about 86% seen once. Specimen: peripheral blood. These receptors were taken from a man younger than 35 with active or convalescent COVID-19.

This chain joins TRBV6-6 and TRBJ1-2, with TRBD1 as a possible D gene (5 bases). The CDR3 has 18 amino acids. The germline CDR1 and CDR2 sequences are MNHNY and SVGAGI (reference sequence). Trimming took 5 bases from V and 5 from J, leaving 27 bases between them. This chain's CDR3 is CASSPVPPNLSDSYGYTF. CDR3 nucleotides: TGTGCCAGCAGTCCCGTCCCGCCCAACCTATCAGACAGTTATGGCTACACCTTC.

A word on this clone: Within the sample, other DNA sequences also encode this same CDR3. The chain links TRBV16 to TRBJ1-5; D uncertain. The CDR3 consists of 12 residues. V was trimmed by 4 bases and J by 1 base, leaving 2 bases between them. The germline CDR1 and CDR2 sequences are KGHSY and FQNENV. The CDR3 bases are TGTGCCAGCAGCCCAAGCAATCAGCCCCAGCATTTT. It translates to CASSPSNQPQHF.

The CDR3: CASSRLVSYEQYV. In DNA, the CDR3 is TGTGCCAGCAGCCGACTAGTCTCCTACGAGCAGTACGTC. This chain joins TRBV28 and TRBJ2-7; D is perhaps TRBD2 (6 bases). This CDR3 comprises 13 residues. The germline V gene has CDR1 MDHEN and CDR2 SYDVKM. V shed 6 bases and J shed 0 bases, with 9 bases lying between them.

This chain links TRBV4-1 with TRBJ2-3, with 7 bases fitting TRBD2. The germline V gene has CDR1 MGHRA and CDR2 YSYEKL. V was pared by 1 base and J by 2 bases, with 9 bases of the junction left unmatched. The CDR3 has 17 amino acids. CDR3 amino acids: CASSQVGTSAFTDTQYF. The CDR3 nucleotides read TGCGCCAGCAGCCAAGTTGGAACTAGCGCCTTCACAGATACGCAGTATTTT.

This chain joins TRBV7-9 and TRBJ2-1, with D maybe TRBD1 (6 bases). The CDR3 sequence is 17 residues long. CDR1 and CDR2 (germline): SEHNR, FQNEAQ (reference sequence). Trimming removed 1 base at V and 0 bases at J, with 13 bases between. The CDR3 sequence is CASSLERTVSSYNEQFF. CDR3 nucleotides: TGTGCCAGCAGCTTAGAGAGGACAGTGAGCTCCTACAATGAGCAGTTCTTC.

The J gene is TRBJ1-4, the V gene TRBV27; TRBD1 might be the D (6 bases). The germline CDR1 and CDR2 sequences are MNHEY and SMNVEV (reference sequence). The CDR3 length is 13 residues. Trimming took off 6 bases at V and 4 bases at J, with 9 bases between the two ends. The CDR3 DNA reads TGTGCCAGCAGCGACAGGTTTAATGAAAAACTGTTTTTT. It is translated as CASSDRFNEKLFF.

The chain carries TRBV5-1 and TRBJ1-1, with 10 bases lining up with TRBD1. The CDR3 is made up of 17 amino acids. V shed 4 bases and J 4 bases; nucleotides not matched to a gene: 13. Germline V gene data show CDR1 as SGHRS and CDR2 as YFSETQ. The CDR3 is CASSRDRGGFLFTEAFF. The CDR3 bases are TGCGCCAGCAGCAGGGACAGGGGTGGGTTTTTGTTCACTGAAGCTTTCTTT. Supplemented by reference TRBV5-1 and TRBJ1-1, the full variable domain reads KAGVTQTPRYLIKTRGQQVTLSCSPISGHRSVSWYQQTPGQGLQFLFEYFSETQRNKGNFPGRFSGRQFSNSRSEMNVSTLELGDSALYLCASSRDRGGFLFTEAFFGQGTRLTVV.

The CDR3: CASSIEARNTEAFF. The CDR3 bases are TGTGCCAGTAGTATAGAAGCCCGGAACACTGAAGCTTTCTTT. The chain uses TRBV19 and TRBJ1-1; D unclear. V was pared by 0 bases and J by 1 base, with 6 bases between. This CDR3 contains 14 residues. Germline CDR1 reads LNHDA; CDR2 reads SQIVND (reference sequence).

CDR3 nucleotides: TGTGCCAGCAGCTTTCAGAGACTAGCGGAGGACAATGAGCAGTTCTTC. It yields the protein CASSFQRLAEDNEQFF. V usage is TRBV7-9 and J usage is TRBJ2-1; 9 nucleotides align to TRBD2. The trim removed 3 bases at V and 5 bases at J, leaving 8 bases unmatched. CDR3 length: 16 residues. Per the germline V gene, CDR1 is SEHNR and CDR2 is FQNEAQ (reference sequence).

The chain is built from TRBV19 and TRBJ2-3; 9 bases agree with TRBD2. Germline V gene lookup returns CDR1 LNHDA and CDR2 SQIVND (reference sequence). The CDR3 is 19 amino acids. V lost 3 bases, J lost 0 bases, and 13 bases stayed unmatched. The CDR3 region has the DNA TGTGCCAGTAGTATCGGAAGGGGTGCTAGCGGGGTCAGCACAGATACGCAGTATTTT. This codes for CASSIGRGASGVSTDTQYF.

This chain uses TRBV9 with TRBJ2-3; D is perhaps TRBD1 (5 bases). V lost 2 bases, J lost 1 base, and 11 bases lay in between. In germline, CDR1 is SGDLS, CDR2 YYNGEE. This CDR3 spans 15 amino acids. The CDR3 protein is CASSVEGARTDTQYF. CDR3 bases: TGTGCCAGCAGCGTTGAAGGGGCGCGCACAGATACGCAGTATTTT.

This clone was found once. This sequence joins TRBV19 and TRBJ1-5; 10 nucleotides agree with TRBD1. The length of the CDR3 is 17 residues. V trimming: 5 bases; J trimming: 3 bases; junction bases outside the gene matches: 10. The germline CDR1 and CDR2 sequences are LNHDA and SQIVND (reference sequence). CDR3 amino acids: CASSPTWDRGNNQPQHF. CDR3 sequence (DNA): TGTGCCAGTAGTCCTACCTGGGACAGGGGAAACAATCAGCCCCAGCATTTT.

The V gene is TRBV15, the J gene TRBJ2-7, with TRBD1 as a possible D gene (6 bases). The CDR3 has 14 amino acids. Trimming took 0 bases from V and 4 from J, leaving 10 bases between them. CDR1 and CDR2 (germline): LNHNV, YYDKDF (reference sequence). CDR3 residues: CATSRDGQGYEQYF. The CDR3 region has the DNA TGTGCCACCAGCAGAGATGGGCAGGGGTACGAGCAGTACTTC.

The rearrangement uses TRBV6-5 and TRBJ1-1, with TRBD1 matching 7 bases. CDR1 is MNHEY and CDR2 is SVGAGI in the germline V gene. The CDR3 is 13 amino acids. The V gene end was trimmed by 4 bases and the J gene end by 3 bases; junction bases not matched to a gene: 2. The CDR3 loop reads CASSSGGYTEAFF. Written as DNA, the CDR3 is TGTGCCAGCAGTTCAGGGGGTTACACTGAAGCTTTCTTT.